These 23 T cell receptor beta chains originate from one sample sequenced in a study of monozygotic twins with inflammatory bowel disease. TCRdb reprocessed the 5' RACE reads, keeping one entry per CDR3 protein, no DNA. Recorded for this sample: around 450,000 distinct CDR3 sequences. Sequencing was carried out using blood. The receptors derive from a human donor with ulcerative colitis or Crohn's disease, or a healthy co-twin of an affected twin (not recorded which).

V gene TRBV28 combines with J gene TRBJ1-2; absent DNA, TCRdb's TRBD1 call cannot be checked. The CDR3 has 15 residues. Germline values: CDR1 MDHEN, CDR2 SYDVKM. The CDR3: CASSTYAGQYYGYTF.

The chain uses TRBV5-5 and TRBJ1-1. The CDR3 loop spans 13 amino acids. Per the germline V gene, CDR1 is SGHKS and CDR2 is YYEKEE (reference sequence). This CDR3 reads CASSLYANTEAFF.

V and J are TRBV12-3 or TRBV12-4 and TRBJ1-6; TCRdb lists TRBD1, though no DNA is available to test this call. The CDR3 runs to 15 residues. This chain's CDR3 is CASSLGGEHNSPLHF.

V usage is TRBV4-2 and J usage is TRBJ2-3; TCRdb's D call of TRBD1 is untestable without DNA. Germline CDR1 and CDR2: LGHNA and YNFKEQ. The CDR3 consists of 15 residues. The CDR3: CASSPKDRDADTQYF.

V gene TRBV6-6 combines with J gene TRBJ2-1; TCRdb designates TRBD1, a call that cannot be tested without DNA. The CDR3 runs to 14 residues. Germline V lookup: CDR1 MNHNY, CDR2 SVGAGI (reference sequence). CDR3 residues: CATSDRGQIYEQFF.

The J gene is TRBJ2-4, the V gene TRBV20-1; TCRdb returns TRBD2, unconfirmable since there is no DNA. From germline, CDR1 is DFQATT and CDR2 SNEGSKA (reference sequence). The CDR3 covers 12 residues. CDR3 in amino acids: CSAGSGNNIQYF.

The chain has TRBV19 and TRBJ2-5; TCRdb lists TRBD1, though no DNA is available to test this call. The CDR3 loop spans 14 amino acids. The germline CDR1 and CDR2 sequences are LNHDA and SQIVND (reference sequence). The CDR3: CASSRTGPRETQYF.

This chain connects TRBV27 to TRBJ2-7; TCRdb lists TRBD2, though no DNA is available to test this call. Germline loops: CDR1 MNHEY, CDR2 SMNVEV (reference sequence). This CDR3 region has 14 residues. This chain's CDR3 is CASKSLLAAYEQYF.

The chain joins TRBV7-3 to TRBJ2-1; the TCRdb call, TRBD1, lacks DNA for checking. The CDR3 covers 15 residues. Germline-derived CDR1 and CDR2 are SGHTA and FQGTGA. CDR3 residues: CATPWDRGLYNEQFF.

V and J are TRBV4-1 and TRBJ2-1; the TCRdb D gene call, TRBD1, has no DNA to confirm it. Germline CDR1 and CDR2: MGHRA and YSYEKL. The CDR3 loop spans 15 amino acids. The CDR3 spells CASSGSGQGDNEQFF.

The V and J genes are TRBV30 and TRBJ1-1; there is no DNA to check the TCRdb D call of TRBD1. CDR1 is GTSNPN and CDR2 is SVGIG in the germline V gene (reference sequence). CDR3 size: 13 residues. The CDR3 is CAVGPWGSTEAFF.

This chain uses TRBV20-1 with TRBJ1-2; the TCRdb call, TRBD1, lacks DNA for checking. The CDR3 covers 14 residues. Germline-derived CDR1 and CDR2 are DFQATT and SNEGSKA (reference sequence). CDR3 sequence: CSHPGQGSVDGYTF.

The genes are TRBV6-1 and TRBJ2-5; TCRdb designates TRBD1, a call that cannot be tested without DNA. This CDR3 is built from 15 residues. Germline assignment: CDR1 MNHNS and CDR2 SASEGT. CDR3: CASSDLDRVQETQYF.

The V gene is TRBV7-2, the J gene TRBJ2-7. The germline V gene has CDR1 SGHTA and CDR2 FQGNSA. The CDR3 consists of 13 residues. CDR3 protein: CASSFGSSSQQYF.

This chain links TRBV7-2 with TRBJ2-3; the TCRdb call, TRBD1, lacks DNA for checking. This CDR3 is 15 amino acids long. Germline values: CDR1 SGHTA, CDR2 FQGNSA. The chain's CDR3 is CASSLLGQGIDTQYF.

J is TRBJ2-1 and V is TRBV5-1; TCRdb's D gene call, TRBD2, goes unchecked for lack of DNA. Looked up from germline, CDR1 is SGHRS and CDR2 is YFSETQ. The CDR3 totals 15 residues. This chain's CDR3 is CASSLTGTNYNEQFF.

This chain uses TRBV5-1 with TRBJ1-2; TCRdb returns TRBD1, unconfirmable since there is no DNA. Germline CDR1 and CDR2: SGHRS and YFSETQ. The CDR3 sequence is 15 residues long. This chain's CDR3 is CASSLGDSPISHYTF.

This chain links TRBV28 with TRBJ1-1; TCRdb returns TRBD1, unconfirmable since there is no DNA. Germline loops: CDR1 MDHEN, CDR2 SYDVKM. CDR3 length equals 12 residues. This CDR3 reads CAVKGLSTEAFF.

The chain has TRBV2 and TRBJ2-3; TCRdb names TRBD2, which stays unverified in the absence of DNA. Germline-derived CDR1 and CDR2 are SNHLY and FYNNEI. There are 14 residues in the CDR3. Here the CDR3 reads CASTLGRGTDTQYF.

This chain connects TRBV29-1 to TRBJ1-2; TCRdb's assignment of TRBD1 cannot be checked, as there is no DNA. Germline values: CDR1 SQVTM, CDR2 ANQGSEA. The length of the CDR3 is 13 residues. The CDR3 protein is CSVVPGARGGYTF. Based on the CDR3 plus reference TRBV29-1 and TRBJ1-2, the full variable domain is SAVISQKPSRDICQRGTSLTIQCQVDSQVTMMFWYRQQPGQSLTLIATANQGSEATYESGFVIDKFPISRPNLTFSTLTVSNMSPEDSSIYLCSVVPGARGGYTFGSGTRLTVV.

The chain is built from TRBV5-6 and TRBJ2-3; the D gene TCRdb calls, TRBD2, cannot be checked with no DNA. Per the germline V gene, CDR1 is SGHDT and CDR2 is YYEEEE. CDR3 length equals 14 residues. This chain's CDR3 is CASSSRTSSDTQYF.

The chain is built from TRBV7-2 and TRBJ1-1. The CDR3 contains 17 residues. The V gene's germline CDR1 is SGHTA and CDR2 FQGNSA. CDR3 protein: CASSFPPGALPNTEAFF.

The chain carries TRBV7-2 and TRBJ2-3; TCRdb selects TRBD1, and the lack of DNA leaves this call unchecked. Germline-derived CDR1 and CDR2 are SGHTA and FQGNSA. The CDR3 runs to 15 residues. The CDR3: CASSLLGGRTDTQYF.